This TCR beta chain was obtained from a study of T cell responses to AZD1222 COVID-19 vaccine. Findings of the study overall: The study reported that nearly half of spike-specific TCRs target unmutated variant regions. Spike-wide coverage was observed for vaccine-associated CD4 TCRs, with dominant responses at 160-218 and 743-854. White British ancestry dominated among donors, who included more females, and clonal diversity was possibly underestimated.

TCRdb's table, derived via immunoSEQ multiplex PCR, lists solely in-frame clones and lacks some. The table lists about 140,000 clones, over 90% of them singletons. The CDR3 contains 18 residues. CDR1 KGHDR and CDR2 SFDVKD come from the germline V gene. V lost 7 bases to trimming and J lost 4 bases, with 28 bases between them. This clone was seen just once. Antigen: not known. The study pooled second doses at about 4 or about 12 weeks. This specimen was peripheral blood, taken 28 days after the second AZD1222 dose. The V and J genes are TRBV24-1 and TRBJ2-7; TRBD1 is a possible D gene (5 bases). The receptor's source is an adult who received the AZD1222 COVID-19 vaccine. The CDR3 DNA reads TGTGCCACCAGAACCCACTGCAGGGTCCGGTATCCATTTTACGAGCAGTACTTC. Translating gives CATRTHCRVRYPFYEQYF.